This T cell receptor beta chain was retrieved from a study of blood T cell repertoires in COVID-19 (TCRdb year 2020). General notes on the study: The collaborator samples originated in the United States, Italy and Spain and spanned the acute and convalescent phases of COVID-19. The material from the prospective study consisted of cDNA or gDNA derived from T cells, B-cell-depleted T cells, or PBMCs. Subjects who had been exposed to COVID-19, were actively infected with it, or had recovered from it provided the deeply sampled blood TCRbeta repertoires that made up the dataset. A freely available public database, intended as a resource for researchers studying the immune response to SARS-CoV-2, is where the repertoires were released. The samples were drawn from two sources: the first 160 participants of the ongoing ImmuneRACE study, and some 1,300 subjects contributed by 6 global collaborators. Sample metadata almost always included a de-identified subject ID, COVID-19 status, age in years and sex. Where available, HLA class I and class II types were obtained from metadata supplied by the sample provider rather than from assay-based typing. What the authors observed across the whole study: How much clinical and demographic metadata was included differed by source and by participant, and the metadata was provided uncurated.

Comments on this clone: No cognate antigen has been identified for it. The record has no base qualities; no much larger clone is one base away.

The collaborating institutions used their own protocols to collect whole blood in K2EDTA tubes. For TCRbeta analysis, collaborators shipped samples as frozen whole blood, isolated PBMCs, or DNA extracted from either of those sample types. V is pared back by 5 bases and J by 3 bases, with 14 bases lying between the germline termini. Inclusive of the bounding cysteine and phenylalanine, the CDR3 is 15 residues long. The kept DNA is CDR3 alone, 45 bases in frame from the first base. In the germline V gene, CDR1 corresponds to SGHTA and CDR2 to FQGNSA. TCRbeta CDR3 regions were amplified from genomic DNA by means of the immunoSEQ Assay, a bias-controlled multiplex PCR. The authors' analysis ran thus. Nucleated cell counts per sample were estimated from amplification of reference gene primers within the assay. Sequence reads were collapsed and filtered to measure the absolute abundance of every unique TCRbeta CDR3 rearrangement. For each sample, productive Simpson clonality was calculated as the square root of Simpson's diversity index over productive rearrangements. Not all clones reach the TCRdb copy of this immuneACCESS table, which keeps in-frame sequences only. Checked studies attribute under half of the gap to unresolved V genes and leave the rest unexplained. From that table come the V and J calls and clone size; the DNA was used to work out D and trimming. In all, the sample holds 150,000 to 200,000 clones, and 85% to 95% of those were seen once. Approximately 0.5% of the sample is taken by the ten largest.

The specimen sequenced was peripheral blood. The chain is assembled from TRBV7-2 and TRBJ2-1; TRBD1 is possibly the D segment (6 matching bases). This receptor was obtained from a man aged 50 to 60 with acute or convalescent COVID-19. The nucleotide sequence reads TGTGCCAGCAGCCCGAGACAGGCTATCTACAATGAGCAGTTCTTC. The translation is CASSPRQAIYNEQFF.